This T cell receptor (beta chain) stems from a study of blood T cell repertoires in COVID-19. Ages ranged from about 18 to 89 years, with residence in some 25 US areas. Self-reported history from a screening survey and questionnaire set each donor's cohort. Cohort 3 recovered donors had two negative PCRs, clearance, or symptom resolution. In the source study's methods: Cell counts per sample came from amplifying reference gene primers. Sequencing was performed with immunoSEQ multiplex PCR; in TCRdb, only in-frame clones are kept and a portion is missing. That table gives V, J and clone size, and the DNA gave D and trimming. The table lists some 300,000 clones, about 89% of them singletons. The length of the CDR3 is 15 residues. Deletions cut 1 base from V and 7 bases from J, with 12 bases between. CDR1 SGHKS and CDR2 YYEKEE come from the germline V gene (reference sequence). In this sample, this clone turned up once.

The chain couples TRBV5-5 to TRBJ1-6; D ambiguous. The receptor comes from a woman in her forties who had recovered from COVID-19. Sequenced: PBMCs or T cells enriched from blood (not recorded which). CDR3 region: CASSLFSVLNSPLHF. In nucleotides, the CDR3 is TGTGCCAGCAGCTTGTTCAGTGTTCTCAATTCACCCCTCCACTTT.